This T cell receptor beta chain is from a study of blood T cell repertoires in COVID-19. Across the study: Collection of acute and convalescent COVID-19 samples took place in the United States, Italy and Spain. PBMCs, B-cell-depleted T cells, or T cells were the source of the cDNA or gDNA that made up the material.

This clone was picked up one time. This CDR3 is built from 15 residues. The germline CDR1 and CDR2 sequences are SGHAT and FQNNGV. Trimming stripped 1 base from V and 4 bases from J, with 11 bases between. Authors' methods: Estimated nucleated cell counts came from reference gene primer amplification. Profiling relied on immunoSEQ multiplex PCR, and the TCRdb table lists in-frame clones only, not all of them. V and J calls and clone size are copied from that table; D and trimming were computed from the DNA. The top ten clones hold around 21% of a sample with about 180,000 clones, 80% to 90% of them seen once.

The sequence was collected from a man between 65 and 80 years old with active or convalescent COVID-19. Material: peripheral blood. The chain carries TRBV11-2 and TRBJ1-3; D remains ambiguous. Written as DNA, the CDR3 is TGTGCCAGCAGCTTAGTGCGGACTGGAGGAAACACCATATATTTT. Protein sequence: CASSLVRTGGNTIYF.